The sequence of this T cell receptor (beta chain) was determined in a study of blood T cells in healthy people across ages. A second roughly 7 to 12 cycle PCR used barcoded and J-beta primers. TCRdb fed the 5' RACE reads into MiXCR, producing one record per CDR3 protein. This table holds 1.5 million to 1.9 million distinct CDR3 sequences, less than 45% found once. V shed 5 bases, J shed 7 bases, and the junction held 8 bases outside the gene matches. Per germline, CDR1 SGHTA and CDR2 FQGNSA. This CDR3 spans 15 amino acids. The chain recombines TRBV7-2 with TRBJ1-6; 7 bases map to TRBD1. The sample consisted of blood. This receptor was obtained from a woman aged 18-29 years in good health. CDR3 loop: CASSPEGDRNSPLHF. The CDR3 region has the DNA TGTGCCAGCAGCCCCGAGGGGGACAGAAATTCACCCCTCCACTTT.